Sequencing of this TCR beta chain was carried out in a study of T cells after yellow fever vaccination (dated by TCRdb to between 2018 and 2021). Study-level background: Libraries from fractions with low cell numbers were prepared with the SMART-Seq v4 Ultra Low Input RNA kit. Blood samples were taken at several timepoints before and after primary and secondary immunization, and bulk PBMC replicates and cell subsets were isolated. The cohort comprised two healthy male donors, one aged 18 to 30 and one aged 30 to 40 years. To follow T-cell clones before and after primary and booster YFV17D yellow fever vaccination, bulk TCR alpha and beta repertoires were sequenced over time.

This clonotype was seen ten or more times. The specificity of this receptor is unknown. Base quality data are lacking; no much larger clone is found one base away. On the study overall, not on this receptor specifically: The secondary T-cell response was found to be weaker but faster than the primary response, with a peak reached on day 5 rather than on day 15. Because only a couple of donors were included in the study, the extent to which the findings can be generalized is limited. Computational filtering was required because FACS-sorted repertoires could contain abundant contaminating clonotypes from the bulk population. A small fraction of clonotypes appeared in both the CD4 and CD8 compartments, likely as a result of convergent recombination. After the booster, most clones that had expanded after primary vaccination were detected again (nearly 97% of CD4 and roughly nine tenths of CD8), suggesting broad maintenance of memory.

Inclusive of the bounding cysteine and phenylalanine, the CDR3 is 14 residues long. Of the read, only the CDR3 DNA is kept; its 42 bases are in frame from base 1. Via the germline V gene, CDR1 is MNHEY and CDR2 SVGAGI. V gives up 5 bases and J gives up 0 bases, and the segment between their germline ends measures 10 bases. Taken with the paper, the label for treatment or condition translates to: live attenuated yellow fever vaccine strain. At each blood-draw timepoint, two biological replicates of bulk PBMCs were collected. PBMCs were isolated from peripheral blood using a standard Ficoll-Paque protocol. TriZol was used to extract RNA from bulk PBMCs, CD4 and CD8 fractions, and dextramer-positive and dextramer-negative fractions. Sequencing instrument: Illumina NovaSeq 6000. TCR cDNA was synthesized by 5'RACE template switching, through which a universal primer site and unique molecular identifiers were introduced. cDNA synthesis was primed from both the TCR alpha and TCR beta constant segments. Library amplification used two PCR steps, and the second PCR step added sample barcodes and sequencing adapters. Sequencing of the libraries was done on either Illumina HiSeq 2500 (2x100 bp) or NovaSeq (2x150 bp). Per the authors' processing: Demultiplexing of reads and collapsing into UMI consensus sequences were performed with MIGEC, and V(D)J alignment was carried out with MiXCR. Using edgeR on replicate PBMC samples, clonotypes were called vaccine-responding if FDR was below 0.01 and the log2 fold change was above 5 up to day 15. Each bulk clonotype was labeled CD4 or CD8 based on which sequenced repertoire, CD4 or CD8, contained the clonotype at higher abundance. Using fastp trimming at Q25 and MiXCR clonotype assembly, TCRdb reanalyzed the public sequencing data and kept in-frame beta chains. Duplicate CDR3 protein sequences are folded into a single record with the most common DNA and genes. The V and J calls, along with clone size, are taken from TCRdb and not from the paper's own processing. A total of 200,000 to 300,000 distinct CDR3 sequences appear in this sample, approximately 3.6% of them only once. The ten largest make up under 20% of the sample.

The sequence links TRBV6-5 to TRBJ2-5; TRBD1 could be the D gene, as 6 bases match. The sequencing here drew on PBMCs, taken 15 days after the yellow fever booster vaccination. This receptor was obtained from a man aged 18 to 29 who received the YFV17D yellow fever vaccine. The CDR3 region has the sequence CASSHRADQETQYF. In nucleotide form, the sequence is TGTGCCAGCAGTCACAGGGCGGACCAAGAGACCCAGTACTTC.